This is a list of T cell receptor beta chains from one sample in a study of blood T cell repertoires in COVID-19. Data came from immunoSEQ multiplex PCR; TCRdb stores just in-frame clones and leaves some out. This table holds tens of thousands of clones, 80% to 90% found once. The material sequenced was peripheral blood. All receptors come from a woman at least 80 years old with COVID-19, enrolled during active disease. The CDR3 runs from the conserved cysteine through the conserved F or W. The D gene is left open where the match is weak. Expanded clones are given a class, and other clones once, few, many or no size at all.

V gene,CDR3 length,clone size,J gene,D gene,CDR3 DNA,CDR3 protein
TRBV24-1,15,.,TRBJ1-5,.,TGTGCCACCAGTGATTCGAGGGTTGGTGATCAGCCCCAGCATTTT,CATSDSRVGDQPQHF
TRBV7-9,15,.,TRBJ1-5,.,TGTGCCAGCAGCAAGGAGGGGAACAGGAATCAGCCCCAGCATTTT,CASSKEGNRNQPQHF
TRBV3-1/TRBV3-2,16,once,TRBJ1-2,.,TGTGCCAGCAACCAGACAGGCAGCTCTACTGACTATGGCTACACCTTC,CASNQTGSSTDYGYTF
TRBV7-3,14,.,TRBJ1-2,.,TGTGCCAGCAGCCCGGGGAGGGCTAACTATGGCTACACCTTC,CASSPGRANYGYTF
TRBV27,19,.,TRBJ1-5,TRBD1,TGTGCCAGCAGTCCACGCGGGACAGGGGATGGGCTAGGCAATCAGCCCCAGCATTTT,CASSPRGTGDGLGNQPQHF
TRBV11-2,14,.,TRBJ2-7,TRBD1,TGTGCCAGACGCCGACAGGGTTTTTCCTACGAGCAGTACTTC,CARRRQGFSYEQYF
TRBV6-9,15,.,TRBJ2-7,.,TGTGCCAGCAGTTATGAGCTCCGGGAATTTAACGAGCAGTACTTC,CASSYELREFNEQYF
TRBV20-1,14,.,TRBJ1-1,.,TGCAGTGCTAGTGGTACAAACATGAACACTGAAGCTTTCTTT,CSASGTNMNTEAFF
TRBV11-1,13,.,TRBJ2-7,.,TGTGCCAGCAGCTTAGTGGTATGGCGGGAGCAGTACTTC,CASSLVVWREQYF
TRBV13,15,.,TRBJ1-1,TRBD1,TGTGCCAGCAGCCCCCAGACAGGGGCGAACACTGAAGCTTTCTTT,CASSPQTGANTEAFF
TRBV7-9,14,.,TRBJ2-7,TRBD2,TGTGCCAGCACGATAGCGGGAGGGGCCGTCGAGCAGTACTTC,CASTIAGGAVEQYF
TRBV7-9,15,.,TRBJ1-1,TRBD1,TGTGCCAGCAGCTGGCCGGGACAGGGCGTACCTGAAGCTTTCTTT,CASSWPGQGVPEAFF
TRBV18,14,.,TRBJ1-1,.,TGTGCCAGCTCACCACGAGATCGGAACACTGAAGCTTTCTTT,CASSPRDRNTEAFF
TRBV3-1/TRBV3-2,15,.,TRBJ1-2,TRBD1,TGTGCCAGCAGCCAAGCCGGGACAGCAAACTATGGCTACACCTTC,CASSQAGTANYGYTF
TRBV7-8,14,few,TRBJ1-2,.,TGTGCCAGCAGCGGACAGATAATTAACTATGGCTACACCTTC,CASSGQIINYGYTF
TRBV6-1,13,.,TRBJ1-1,.,TGTGCCAGCAGTTCCCCCTTGAACACTGAAGCTTTCTTT,CASSSPLNTEAFF
TRBV7-7,15,.,TRBJ1-6,.,TGTGCCAGCAGCCCTCGAGGGTACTATAATTCACCCCTCCACTTT,CASSPRGYYNSPLHF
TRBV28,14,.,TRBJ1-1,.,TGTGCCAGCAGTTTTTATTACACGTCCTCGAAGGCTTTCTTT,CASSFYYTSSKAFF
TRBV2,14,.,TRBJ1-3,.,TGTGCCAGCACCTCACAGGGATCTGGAAACACCATATATTTT,CASTSQGSGNTIYF
TRBV5-1,15,.,TRBJ2-1,TRBD2,TGCGCCAGCAGCTTGGGACTAGCGGGAGTCAATGAGCAGTTCTTC,CASSLGLAGVNEQFF
TRBV28,13,few,TRBJ2-1,TRBD2,TGTGGGTCTAGCGGGAGGCTTTACAATGAGCAGTTCTTC,CGSSGRLYNEQFF
TRBV19,13,.,TRBJ2-7,.,TGTGCCACTTCGGAGAGGCAGTCCTACGAGCAGTACTTC,CATSERQSYEQYF
TRBV10-1,12,.,TRBJ1-1,TRBD1,TGCGCCTACAGGGGACCCATGCAGGAAGCTTTCTTT,CAYRGPMQEAFF
TRBV18,16,once,TRBJ2-1,TRBD2,TGTGCCAGCTCACCACCTTCCGGGGGGGCGGGCAATGAGCAGTTCTTC,CASSPPSGGAGNEQFF
TRBV7-3,14,.,TRBJ2-7,.,TGTGCCAGCAGCTTAGTCCATCTCTCCGGCGAGCAGTACTTC,CASSLVHLSGEQYF
TRBV11-3,13,.,TRBJ2-2,.,TGTGCCAGCAGCCACACGGCGGGCGGGGAGCTGTTTTTT,CASSHTAGGELFF
TRBV19,16,.,TRBJ1-1,TRBD1,TGTGCCAGTAGTGCCTACAGGGACAGGGGGCACACTGAAGCTTTCTTT,CASSAYRDRGHTEAFF
TRBV7-3,15,.,TRBJ2-3,TRBD2,TGTGCCAGCAGCCGATCGGGGAGGGGCACAGATACGCAGTATTTT,CASSRSGRGTDTQYF
TRBV6-2/TRBV6-3,17,.,TRBJ2-2,TRBD2,TGTGCCAGCAGTTACTCTGAGTTCGGGAGGGCCGCCGGGGAGCTGTTTTTT,CASSYSEFGRAAGELFF
TRBV7-9,17,.,TRBJ2-3,TRBD2,TGTGCCAGCAGCTTAGGTTCGCGGGGGGCCGGCACAGATACGCAGTATTTT,CASSLGSRGAGTDTQYF
TRBV7-7,13,medium-sized,TRBJ2-3,.,TGTGCCAGCAGCTTACGGGACACAGATACGCAGTATTTT,CASSLRDTDTQYF
TRBV28,14,.,TRBJ2-1,.,TGTGCCACCGTGGAGCCGAGCTCCTACAATGAGCAGTTCTTC,CATVEPSSYNEQFF
TRBV12-3/TRBV12-4,12,.,TRBJ1-3,.,TGTGCCAGCAGTTCAGCTGGAAACACCATATATTTT,CASSSAGNTIYF
TRBV28,15,.,TRBJ1-1,.,TGTGCCAGCAGTTCCCCTCCTGGACAGACCACTGAAGCTTTCTTT,CASSSPPGQTTEAFF
TRBV7-2,14,few,TRBJ1-5,.,TGTGCCAGCAGCTTCGACAGATACAATCAGCCCCAGCATTTT,CASSFDRYNQPQHF
TRBV11-2,13,.,TRBJ1-2,.,TGTGCCAGCAGCTTAGGACAGGACGTCGGCTACACCTTC,CASSLGQDVGYTF
TRBV19,14,.,TRBJ1-5,.,TGTGCCAGTAACCTACCGGGTTCGAGTCAGCCCCAGCATTTT,CASNLPGSSQPQHF
TRBV28,16,.,TRBJ2-2,TRBD2,TGTGCCAGCAGTTTAGTACTAGCGGTTAACACCGGGGAGCTGTTTTTT,CASSLVLAVNTGELFF
TRBV19,12,.,TRBJ1-1,.,TGTGCCAGTAGGGATCGGGGCACTGAAGCTTTCTTT,CASRDRGTEAFF